This note documents a single TCR beta chain sequence. Its target is unknown. The data belong to a study of cytomegalovirus exposure and HLA in healthy donors. Study results and limitations: Rare sequences made up most TCRs, while some public TCRs were found in many donors.

Use of 60 Vbeta and 13 Jbeta primers characterized the PCR. Sequenced by immunoSEQ multiplex PCR; TCRdb stores in-frame clones only, minus some. The sample consists of 150,000 or so clones, under 85% of them appearing once. This sequence was found in a human donor in good health. Sequenced input: PBMCs.

CDR3 DNA sequence: TGTGCCAGCAGTTTATTGGGCAGGGGGCTCACCGGGGAGCTGTTTTTT. Amino acid sequence: CASSLLGRGLTGELFF. The chain combines TRBV27 with TRBJ2-2; TRBD1 aligns across 8 bases. The CDR3 extends over 16 amino acids. CDR1 is MNHEY and CDR2 is SMNVEV in the germline V gene (reference sequence). The trim removed 1 base at V and 4 bases at J, leaving 5 bases unmatched.